This T cell receptor (beta chain) was recorded in a study of cytomegalovirus exposure and HLA in healthy donors. As concerns this clone: The antigen is unknown.

Overall study results and limits: A few CMV-associated chains were confirmed in vitro to be specific for CMV antigens. Presence/absence analysis assumed near-uniform sequencing depth across donors.

It was with 60 Vbeta and 13 Jbeta primers that the PCR ran. Study processing details: Later analysis identified tens of millions of unique TCR beta chains, about 10 million shared. Measured with immunoSEQ multiplex PCR; TCRdb has only the in-frame clones, and not every one. V, J and clone size were drawn from that table, and D and trimming were deduced from the DNA. The sample carries over 150,000 clones, approximately 80% recorded once. In germline, CDR1 is SGDLS, CDR2 YYNGEE. CDR3 length equals 18 residues. V dropped 4 bases and J dropped 1; count of bases not matched to a gene: 9. The rearrangement uses TRBV9 and TRBJ2-2; TRBD2 matches at 11 bases. This clonotype originated in a woman between 25 and 40 years old in good health and CMV-seronegative. The sequenced sample was PBMCs. CDR3 in DNA: TGTGCCAGCAGCTCAGCCCCCCTAGCGGGGGGGAACACCGGGGAGCTGTTTTTT. This sequence encodes CASSSAPLAGGNTGELFF.